One sample yielded the 5 T cell receptor beta chains listed below, sequenced in a study of T cells after yellow fever vaccination. TCRdb reanalysed the 5' RACE reads using MiXCR and keeps one entry per CDR3 protein. The top ten hold about 16% of the sample, which has hundreds of thousands of distinct CDR3 sequences, 21% seen once. This specimen was PBMCs, taken more than 20 days after the first yellow fever vaccination. The receptors come from a man aged 18 to 29 who received the YFV17D yellow fever vaccine.

J is TRBJ2-7 and V is TRBV6-1; the D is unclear. This CDR3 region has 14 residues. Trimming shortened V by 0 bases and J by 1 base, and 7 bases separated the two germline ends. The germline V gene has CDR1 MNHNS and CDR2 SASEGT. The CDR3 spells CASSEAYRSYEQYF. The CDR3 DNA sequence: TGTGCCAGCAGTGAAGCATACCGTTCCTACGAGCAGTACTTC.

This clonotype was detected only a few times. The V gene is TRBV12-5, the J gene TRBJ1-1; no firm D call. The CDR3 spans 12 residues. Trimming pared 1 base from V and 5 bases from J, leaving 5 bases between. Germline V CDR1 and CDR2: LGHNT, FRNRAP. The DNA of the CDR3 is TGTGCTAGTGGTTTGGGGGGTACTGAAGCTTTCTTT. It is translated as CASGLGGTEAFF.

The chain links TRBV12-3 or TRBV12-4 to TRBJ2-7; 11 bases are a match to TRBD2. V gave up 5 bases and J gave up 6 bases; unmatched junction bases: 3. This CDR3 comprises 13 residues. The DNA for the CDR3 is TGTGCCAGCAGTCTAGGACTAGCGGGCGAGCAGTACTTC. Translation: CASSLGLAGEQYF.

The genes are TRBV6-5 and TRBJ2-3; 12 bases align to TRBD2. Trimming removed 0 bases from V and 4 bases from J; junction bases left unmatched: 5. The length of the CDR3 is 17 residues. CDR1 and CDR2 (germline): MNHEY, SVGAGI. This chain's CDR3 is CASSYSPSGGGADTQYF. The CDR3 DNA reads as TGTGCCAGCAGTTACTCCCCTAGCGGGGGGGGAGCAGATACGCAGTATTTT.

There are many counts of this clonotype. The chain recombines TRBV7-6 with TRBJ1-1; TRBD1 matches 7 bases. Germline CDR1 and CDR2: SGHVS and FNYEAQ. The CDR3 has 15 amino acids. The ends lost 2 bases at V and 1 base at J; junction bases unmatched: 4. In DNA form, the CDR3 reads TGTGCCAGCAGCTTAAGATACAGGGGGAACACTGAAGCTTTCTTT. Amino acids: CASSLRYRGNTEAFF.